The sequence of this TCR beta chain was determined in a study of beta chain features in type 1 diabetes (dated by TCRdb to the late 2010s). General notes on the study: Patients and healthy donors did not differ in mean age, gender distribution, total cell number or subset yield. A total of 107,917,701 sorted cells were examined across all samples, and the number of cells per subset was strongly correlated with RNA yield. The study compared TCRB repertoires of sorted circulating CD4+ T cell subsets between recently diagnosed type 1 diabetes patients and matched healthy donors. Regulatory and stem cell-like memory subsets were obtained from only 8 patients and about eight healthy donors, while naive and central memory subsets were obtained from all 28 donors. Overall study results and their limits: In all four CD4+ subsets, TCRB CDR3 length was moderately but significantly shorter in type 1 diabetes patients. Fewer insertions and more nucleotide deletions at VDJ recombination sites were observed in patients with type 1 diabetes, implying thymic rearrangement abnormalities. Naive, central memory and regulatory TCRB repertoires appeared more similar among patients than among healthy donors. Because cDNA was sequenced instead of genomic DNA, activated cells with high expression could be over-represented, although the groups did not differ in activation or CD3 levels. Because the HLA sub-analyses included only small numbers of individuals, any influence of HLA type on TCRB rearrangement was left unresolved. Shorter templates might have been favored by PCR, but patient and control samples were amplified and corrected together, so both groups would have been affected equally by any skew.

In its sample, this clone was seen a few times. The antigen it recognizes is unknown. It has no much larger one-base neighbor in the sample; base qualities were not kept. The entire amount of isolated RNA was reverse transcribed using the High Capacity cDNA Reverse Transcription Kit, so the sequenced TCRB transcripts were expressed ones. Deep immunoSEQ sequencing was applied to naive, central memory and regulatory T cell samples, giving an average of about 3.57 million total reads per sample. Sorted cells were lysed in RLT buffer and RNA was extracted with DNase-treated RNeasy Micro or Mini kits, depending on cell number. To prevent cross-contamination, every cell subset was processed on its own, while patient and healthy donor samples were processed together. The immunoSEQ multiplex PCR was used to amplify TCRB sequences from cDNA, generating 87-bp fragments that spanned the CDR3 region. Amplicons were sequenced on the Illumina HiSeq platform. As for the authors' bioinformatics: PCR bias was corrected computationally using synthetic template baselines, and reads within Hamming distance 2 were collapsed, with unmergeable singletons discarded. Reads were aligned against IMGT so that V, D and J genes, CDR3 length and insertions or deletions at six rearrangement sites could be assigned. Within each subset, clonotype counts were normalized to sorted cell number, after which true diversity and Gini coefficients were computed with the tcR R package. The overlap coefficient, calculated on TCRB nucleotide sequences, was used to measure repertoire sharing. Out-of-frame TCRB sequences from naive cells were analyzed to stand in for the pre-selection repertoire. Sourced from immuneACCESS, this table was stored by TCRdb with only in-frame sequences that have V and J called. A share of the clones is absent; for the studies checked, an unresolved V gene accounts for under half, and the remainder has no known explanation. V, J and clone size are those of that table, while D and trimming were read from the DNA. The sample yields over 120,000 clones; about 10% were counted once. Approximately 1.3% of the sample lies in the top ten.

A single peripheral blood draw of about 116 mL on average was collected from each donor into heparinised tubes. A BD FACSAria II and a panel including CD45RO, CCR7, CD25, CD127, CD95 and CD27 were used to sort naive, central memory, regulatory and stem cell-like memory CD4+ T cells. A purity above 98% was achieved for all sorted populations. PBMCs were isolated right away by Lymphoprep density gradient centrifugation and were stained directly, without culture. So that batch effects would be minimized, each experiment stained and sorted samples in pairs, pairing one healthy donor with one patient. The source material was naive CD4+ T cells from blood. The cell subset or site label here, explained by the study, means: true naive CD4+ T cells. The sequence was obtained from a man between 18 and 29 years old in good health.

Here the CDR3 is given as CASSLVGKVAPGELFF. Here is the DNA: TGTGCCAGCAGCTTAGTGGGCAAGGTCGCCCCCGGGGAGCTGTTTTTT. Recombination joined TRBV7-3 with TRBJ2-2, with no confident D gene call. Trimming costs V 2 bases and J 6 bases, and their ends lie 16 bases apart. Sequences SGHTA (CDR1) and FQGTGA (CDR2) are obtained from the germline V gene. The CDR3 sequence holds 16 residues, the cysteine and phenylalanine included. This entry keeps only the CDR3 DNA: 48 bases, framed from base 1.